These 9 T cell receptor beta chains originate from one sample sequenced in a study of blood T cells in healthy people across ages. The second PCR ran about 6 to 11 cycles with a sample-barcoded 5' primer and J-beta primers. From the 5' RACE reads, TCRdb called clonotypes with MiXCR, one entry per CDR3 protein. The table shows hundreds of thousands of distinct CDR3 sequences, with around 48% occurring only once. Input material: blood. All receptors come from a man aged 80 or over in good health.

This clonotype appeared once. In DNA, the CDR3 is TGTGCCAGCAGTTTCCTCGACCCTATAAGGGCTTTCTTT. Its translation is CASSFLDPIRAFF. J is TRBJ1-1 and V is TRBV27; D unclear. The V end was cut by 3 bases, the J end by 11 bases, with 16 bases between. The length of the CDR3 is 13 residues. Germline V lookup: CDR1 MNHEY, CDR2 SMNVEV (reference sequence).

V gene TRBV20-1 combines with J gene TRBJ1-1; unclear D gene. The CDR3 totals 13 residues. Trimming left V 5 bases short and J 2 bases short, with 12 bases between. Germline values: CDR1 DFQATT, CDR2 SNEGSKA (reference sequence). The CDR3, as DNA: TGCAGTGCTGACCGGGCAGCCAACACTGAAGCTTTCTTT. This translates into CSADRAANTEAFF.

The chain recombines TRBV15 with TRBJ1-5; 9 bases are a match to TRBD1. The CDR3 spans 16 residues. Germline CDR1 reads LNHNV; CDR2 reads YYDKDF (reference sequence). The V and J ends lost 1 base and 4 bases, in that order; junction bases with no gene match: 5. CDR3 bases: TGTGCCACCAGCAGAGTTGACAGGGGGGCGAATCAGCCCCAGCATTTT. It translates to CATSRVDRGANQPQHF.

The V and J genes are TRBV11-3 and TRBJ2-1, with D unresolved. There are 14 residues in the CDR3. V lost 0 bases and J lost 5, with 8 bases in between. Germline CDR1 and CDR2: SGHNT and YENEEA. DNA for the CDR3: TGTGCCAGCAGCTTAGAAGGTTTCAACAATGAGCAGTTCTTC. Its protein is CASSLEGFNNEQFF.

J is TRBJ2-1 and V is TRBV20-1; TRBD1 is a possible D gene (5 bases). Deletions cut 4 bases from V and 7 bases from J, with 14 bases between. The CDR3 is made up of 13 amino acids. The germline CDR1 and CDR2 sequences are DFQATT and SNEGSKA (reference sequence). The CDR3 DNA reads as TGCAGTGCTAAAGCCCCGGACAAGAATGAGCAGTTCTTC. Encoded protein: CSAKAPDKNEQFF.

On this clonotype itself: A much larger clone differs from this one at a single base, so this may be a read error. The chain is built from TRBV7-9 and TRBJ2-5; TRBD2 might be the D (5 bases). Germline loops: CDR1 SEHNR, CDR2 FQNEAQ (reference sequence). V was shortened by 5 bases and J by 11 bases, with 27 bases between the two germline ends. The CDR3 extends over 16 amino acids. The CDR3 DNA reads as TGTGCCAGCAGCCCACCGTCTCAGGACTCCCGATATGAGCAGTACTTC. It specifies CASSPPSQDSRYEQYF.

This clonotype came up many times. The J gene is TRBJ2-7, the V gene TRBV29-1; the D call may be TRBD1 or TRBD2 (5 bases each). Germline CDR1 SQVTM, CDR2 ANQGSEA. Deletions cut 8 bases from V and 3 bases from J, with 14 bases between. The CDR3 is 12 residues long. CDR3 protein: CSTRDASYEQYF. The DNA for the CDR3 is TGCAGCACTCGGGACGCTAGCTACGAGCAGTACTTC.

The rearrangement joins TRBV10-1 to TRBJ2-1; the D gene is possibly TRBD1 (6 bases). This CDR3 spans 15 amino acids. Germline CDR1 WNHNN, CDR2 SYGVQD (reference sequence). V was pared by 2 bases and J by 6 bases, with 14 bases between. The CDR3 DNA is TGCGCCAGCAGTGAGCGCACAGGGATCCTCAATGAGCAGTTCTTC. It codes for CASSERTGILNEQFF.

The CDR3 region has the DNA TGTGCCAGCAGCTTAGAGCCGAACGGGGGGTACGAGCAGTACTTC. Protein: CASSLEPNGGYEQYF. The chain uses TRBV7-2 and TRBJ2-7; 7 bases are a match to TRBD2. CDR1 is SGHTA, CDR2 FQGNSA, per germline. This CDR3 is 15 amino acids long. The junction had 7 bases not matched to a gene; V was cut back by 1 base and J by 4 bases.